This is a list of T cell receptor beta chains from one sample in a study of blood T cell repertoires in COVID-19. Assay: immunoSEQ multiplex PCR; the TCRdb copy retains only in-frame clones and omits some. Of roughly 68,000 clones listed, around 89% are singletons. The material sequenced was PBMCs or T cells enriched from blood (not recorded which). All receptors come from a woman aged 35 to 49 who had recovered from COVID-19. Each CDR3 is given with its conserved first and last residue. D genes are given only for firm matches. Rows give clone size only sometimes, using once, few, many, or a class for an expanded clone.

abundance	d_gene	v_gene	j_gene	CDR3aa	CDR3nt
-	-	TRBV10-3	TRBJ1-2	CAISDPGESIYGYTF	TGTGCCATCAGTGATCCCGGGGAGTCCATCTATGGCTACACCTTC
once	-	TRBV27	TRBJ2-2	CASNSLNTGELFF	TGTGCCAGCAACAGTCTGAACACCGGGGAGCTGTTTTTT
-	-	TRBV29-1	TRBJ2-7	CSVEAGGRKQYF	TGCAGCGTTGAAGCCGGGGGAAGAAAGCAGTACTTC
-	-	TRBV9	TRBJ1-1	CASSAWTATHTEAFF	TGTGCCAGCAGCGCCTGGACAGCGACCCACACTGAAGCTTTCTTT
-	-	TRBV6-1	TRBJ1-4	CASSEEGIVEKLFF	TGTGCCAGCAGTGAAGAGGGGATAGTCGAAAAACTGTTTTTT
-	TRBD2	TRBV2	TRBJ2-3	CASSPGTSGGNTQYF	TGTGCCAGCAGCCCCGGGACTAGCGGGGGAAATACGCAGTATTTT
-	-	TRBV2	TRBJ2-5	CASSDGGGRETQYF	TGTGCCAGCAGTGATGGCGGGGGCCGGGAGACCCAGTACTTC
-	TRBD1	TRBV18	TRBJ2-7	CASSDRTGLNEQYF	TGTGCCAGCTCCGACCGGACAGGGCTCAACGAGCAGTACTTC
-	-	TRBV12-3/TRBV12-4	TRBJ2-1	CASSLRFEQFF	TGTGCCAGCAGCCTACGGTTTGAGCAGTTCTTC
-	-	TRBV5-6	TRBJ2-5	CASSLDRVETQYF	TGTGCCAGCAGCTTGGACAGGGTAGAGACCCAGTACTTC
-	-	TRBV10-2	TRBJ1-3	CASLERGSSGNTIYF	TGCGCCAGCCTGGAGAGGGGGAGCTCTGGAAACACCATATATTTT
-	-	TRBV7-9	TRBJ1-2	CASSLISREYGYTF	TGTGCCAGCAGCTTAATTTCCAGGGAATATGGCTACACCTTC
-	TRBD1	TRBV7-8	TRBJ1-5	CASSRHRDRNQPQHF	TGTGCCAGCAGCAGACACCGGGACAGGAATCAGCCCCAGCATTTT
few	TRBD1	TRBV14	TRBJ1-2	CASSRKGQGFAYGYTF	TGTGCCAGCAGCCGTAAGGGACAGGGTTTCGCCTATGGCTACACCTTC
-	-	TRBV7-8	TRBJ2-7	CASSLGTGRLASEQYF	TGTGCCAGCAGCTTAGGAACAGGACGATTAGCCTCCGAGCAGTACTTC
-	TRBD1	TRBV18	TRBJ1-1	CASSPQGQGGTEAFF	TGTGCCAGCTCACCGCAGGGACAGGGTGGCACTGAAGCTTTCTTT
-	-	TRBV19	TRBJ2-7	CASRNRRGEQYF	TGTGCCAGTCGGAATCGTCGGGGCGAGCAGTACTTC
-	TRBD1	TRBV12-3/TRBV12-4	TRBJ1-1	CATSQGAGAFF	TGTGCCACCTCACAGGGGGCTGGAGCTTTCTTT
-	-	TRBV21-1	TRBJ1-3	CASSTTAGNTIYF	TGTGCCAGCAGCACCACGGCTGGAAACACCATATATTTT
-	TRBD1	TRBV12-3/TRBV12-4	TRBJ1-2	CASSILTGGGYTF	TGTGCCAGCAGTATTCTTACAGGGGGTGGCTACACCTTC
-	TRBD2	TRBV5-4	TRBJ2-5	CASSSGLAGRETQYF	TGTGCCAGCAGCTCGGGACTAGCGGGGAGAGAGACCCAGTACTTC
-	TRBD2	TRBV9	TRBJ2-1	CASSSRQRGGPYNEQFF	TGTGCCAGCAGCTCACGTCAGCGGGGGGGACCCTACAATGAGCAGTTCTTC
-	TRBD2	TRBV7-2	TRBJ2-1	CASSSFLAGGLAYNEQFF	TGTGCCAGCAGCTCATTCCTAGCGGGGGGATTGGCCTACAATGAGCAGTTCTTC
-	-	TRBV14	TRBJ1-2	CASSPRPRNYGYTF	TGTGCCAGCAGCCCGAGGCCCCGGAACTATGGCTACACCTTC
-	TRBD2	TRBV5-1	TRBJ2-5	CASSEGTSGGQTQYF	TGCGCCAGCAGCGAAGGGACTAGCGGGGGGCAGACCCAGTACTTC
-	TRBD1	TRBV19	TRBJ2-3	CASSMQGSGGKDTQYF	TGTGCCAGTAGTATGCAAGGGTCAGGGGGCAAAGATACGCAGTATTTT
-	TRBD1	TRBV3-1/TRBV3-2	TRBJ1-1	CASSPGTGDFLIDTEAFF	TGTGCCAGCAGCCCGGGAACAGGGGATTTTTTGATAGACACTGAAGCTTTCTTT
-	TRBD2	TRBV5-6	TRBJ2-5	CASSLWLAGLETQYF	TGTGCCAGCAGCTTATGGCTAGCGGGGTTGGAGACCCAGTACTTC